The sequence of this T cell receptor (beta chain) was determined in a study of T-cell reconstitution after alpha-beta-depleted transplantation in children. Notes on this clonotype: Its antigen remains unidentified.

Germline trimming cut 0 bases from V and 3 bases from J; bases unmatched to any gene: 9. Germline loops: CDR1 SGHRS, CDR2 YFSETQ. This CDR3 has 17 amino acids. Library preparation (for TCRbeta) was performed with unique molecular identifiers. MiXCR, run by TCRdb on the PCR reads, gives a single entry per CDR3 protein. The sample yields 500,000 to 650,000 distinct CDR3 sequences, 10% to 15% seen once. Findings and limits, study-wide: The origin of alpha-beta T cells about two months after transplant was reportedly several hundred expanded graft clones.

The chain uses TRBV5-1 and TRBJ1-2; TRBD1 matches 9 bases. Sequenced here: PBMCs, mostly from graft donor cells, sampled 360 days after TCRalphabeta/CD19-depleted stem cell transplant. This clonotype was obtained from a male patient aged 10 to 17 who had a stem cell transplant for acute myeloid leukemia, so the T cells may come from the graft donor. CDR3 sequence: CASSLVPGTGFDYGYTF. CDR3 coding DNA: TGCGCCAGCAGCTTGGTCCCCGGGACAGGGTTTGACTATGGCTACACCTTC. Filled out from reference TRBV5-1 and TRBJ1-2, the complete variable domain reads KAGVTQTPRYLIKTRGQQVTLSCSPISGHRSVSWYQQTPGQGLQFLFEYFSETQRNKGNFPGRFSGRQFSNSRSEMNVSTLELGDSALYLCASSLVPGTGFDYGYTFGSGTRLTVV.